One sample yielded the 25 T cell receptor beta chains listed below, sequenced in a study of T-cell reconstitution after alpha-beta-depleted transplantation in children listed by TCRdb under 2016. The sample's treatment or condition, from its label and the paper: allogeneic hematopoietic cell transplantation with graft depleted of TCRalphabeta T cells and CD19 B cells. Receptor amplification or capture employed PCR. This sample was sequenced with an Illumina HiSeq 2500. TCR library preparation used molecular barcoding, with unique molecular identifiers applied to normalize quantification of the TCRbeta repertoire. TCRdb reanalyzed the raw reads on its own, using fastp at Q25 for trimming and MiXCR for clone calling, and kept in-frame beta chains. Rows with a matching CDR3 protein are joined into one entry that keeps the most common DNA and genes. The table for this sample lists hundreds of thousands of distinct CDR3 sequences; around 12% of them were counted only once. The ten most abundant clones make up roughly 0.77% of the sample.

The sample consisted of PBMCs, taken before TCRalphabeta/CD19-depleted stem cell transplant. Receptors originate from a girl aged 2 to 9 with congenital amegakaryocytic thrombocytopenia, due to receive a stem cell transplant.

A remark on this clonotype: This may be a read error: a much more frequent sequence differs by one nucleotide. This CDR3 is CASSFARANYEQYF. In DNA form, the CDR3 reads TGTGCCAGCAGCTTCGCTCGTGCCAACTACGAGCAGTACTTC. This rearrangement joins TRBV7-8 to TRBJ2-7; unclear D gene. V was clipped by 3 bases and J by 3 bases, with 12 bases between them. Germline-derived CDR1 and CDR2 are SGHVS and FQNEAQ. This CDR3 is built from 14 residues.

V and J are TRBV20-1 and TRBJ2-1; 10 bases map to TRBD2. CDR1 DFQATT and CDR2 SNEGSKA come from the germline V gene (reference sequence). J lost 8 bases, V lost 8 bases, and 9 bases had no gene match. The CDR3 has 13 amino acids. CDR3 DNA sequence: TGCAGTTCCGAGCGGGAGGGCCCCCATGAGCAGTTCTTC. Translating it yields CSSEREGPHEQFF.

There are a few counts of this clonotype. The chain is built from TRBV5-6 and TRBJ2-1, with 7 bases lining up with TRBD1. The germline V gene has CDR1 SGHDT and CDR2 YYEEEE. The CDR3 extends over 14 amino acids. After removal of 0 bases from V and 12 bases from J, the junction contained 9 bases not matched to a gene. The CDR3 spells CASSLGDSLNGQFF. CDR3 nucleotides: TGTGCCAGCAGCTTGGGGGACAGTCTAAACGGGCAGTTCTTC.

This clonotype was detected ten times or more. The gene calls are TRBV4-1 and TRBJ2-7, with D possibly being TRBD2 (6 bases). The germline V and J ends were trimmed by 1 base and 2 bases, with 15 bases remaining between them. Germline CDR1 MGHRA, CDR2 YSYEKL. The CDR3 has 16 residues. CDR3 protein: CASSQVNVADTYEQYF. CDR3 in DNA: TGCGCCAGCAGCCAAGTTAATGTAGCGGATACCTACGAGCAGTACTTC.

The chain combines TRBV20-1 with TRBJ2-3; 8 bases align to TRBD2. CDR3 length equals 12 residues. Trimming at V came to 8 bases and at J to 5 bases, leaving 6 bases not matched to a gene. Looked up from germline, CDR1 is DFQATT and CDR2 is SNEGSKA (reference sequence). As DNA, the CDR3 is TGCAGTAGCGGGAGTGGTGGAGATACGCAGTATTTT. Amino acid sequence: CSSGSGGDTQYF.

In its sample, this clonotype was seen a few times. The J gene is TRBJ2-7, the V gene TRBV6-1; D possibly corresponds to TRBD1 (6 bases). CDR3 size: 12 residues. V was shortened by 7 bases and J by 5 bases, with 12 bases between the two germline ends. Per germline, CDR1 MNHNS and CDR2 SASEGT. CDR3 DNA sequence: TGTGCCAGCAATAACAGGGTGAACGAGCAGTACTTC. This gives the protein CASNNRVNEQYF.

With regard to this clonotype: Given a much more abundant clone one base away, this may be a read error. The rearrangement joins TRBV20-1 to TRBJ2-3, with D maybe TRBD2 (6 bases). CDR3 length: 13 residues. Germline lookup yields CDR1 DFQATT and CDR2 SNEGSKA (reference sequence). For the CDR3, the DNA is TGCAGTGCTGCGACTAGTCTCTCAGATACGAAGTATTTT. As protein: CSAATSLSDTKYF.

This clonotype was seen ten or more times. The chain has TRBV28 and TRBJ1-5; D is uncertain. Germline V gene lookup returns CDR1 MDHEN and CDR2 SYDVKM. This CDR3 contains 12 residues. The germline V and J ends were trimmed by 3 bases and 15 bases, with 15 bases remaining between them. The CDR3 loop is CASSFLRSLLHF. The DNA of the CDR3 is TGTGCCAGCAGTTTCCTCCGGTCCCTACTGCATTTT.

Many counts were recorded for this clonotype. The J gene is TRBJ1-1, the V gene TRBV6-1; D unclear. Trimming removed 6 bases from V and 5 bases from J, with 16 bases in between. This CDR3 contains 14 residues. CDR1 and CDR2 (germline): MNHNS, SASEGT. CDR3: CASRTTGRDTEAFF. CDR3 nucleotide sequence: TGTGCCAGCAGAACAACCGGGAGGGATACTGAAGCTTTCTTT.

The chain couples TRBV20-1 to TRBJ2-1, with D perhaps TRBD2 (6 bases). The CDR3 runs to 11 residues. Trimming left V 3 bases short and J 10 bases short, with 10 bases between. Germline CDR1 is DFQATT and CDR2 is SNEGSKA (reference sequence). CDR3 protein: CSASFAGEQFF. DNA for the CDR3: TGCAGTGCTAGCTTCGCGGGAGAGCAGTTCTTC.

For this clonotype: It may be a read error: a sequence one base away is much more abundant. The chain carries TRBV4-2 and TRBJ2-5; either TRBD1 or TRBD2 may supply D (5 bases each). Germline V gene sequence: CDR1 LGHNA, CDR2 YNFKEQ. This CDR3 has 16 residues. CDR3 amino acids: CASSQTGGEVWETKYF. The CDR3 region has the DNA TGTGCCAGCAGCCAAACTGGGGGTGAAGTGTGGGAGACCAAGTACTTC.

This clonotype has just a few counts. The V call is TRBV20-1, the J call TRBJ2-4; 8 bases match TRBD2. Looked up from germline, CDR1 is DFQATT and CDR2 is SNEGSKA (reference sequence). This CDR3 is built from 16 residues. The trim removed 2 bases at V and 1 base at J, leaving 7 bases unmatched. The CDR3 bases are TGCAGTGCTAGACATCGGGAGGGCACGGCCAAAAACATTCAGTACTTC. Amino acids: CSARHREGTAKNIQYF.

This rearrangement joins TRBV7-9 to TRBJ2-7; 7 nucleotides agree with TRBD2. Germline V lookup: CDR1 SEHNR, CDR2 FQNEAQ (reference sequence). The CDR3 spans 15 residues. J lost 7 bases, V lost 0 bases, and 9 bases had no gene match. CDR3 residues: CASSLAAPTAGEQYF. CDR3 coding DNA: TGTGCCAGCAGCTTAGCAGCCCCGACAGCGGGGGAGCAGTACTTC. Combining the CDR3 with reference TRBV7-9 and TRBJ2-7 gives the whole variable domain DTGVSQNPRHKITKRGQNVTFRCDPISEHNRLYWYRQTLGQGPEFLTYFQNEAQLEKSRLLSDRFSAERPKGSFSTLEIQRTEQGDSAMYLCASSLAAPTAGEQYFGPGTRLTVT.

This clonotype was seen more than once but under ten times. The J gene is TRBJ1-1, the V gene TRBV2, with D uncertain. Trimming cost V 7 bases and J 0 bases, with 12 bases left between them. From germline, CDR1 is SNHLY and CDR2 FYNNEI. This CDR3 has 14 amino acids. CDR3 DNA: TGTGCCAGCAAAGGGCAGAGTATGAACACTGAAGCTTTCTTT. It yields the protein CASKGQSMNTEAFF.

This clonotype has ten or more counts. The gene calls are TRBV5-1 and TRBJ1-2; 7 bases are shared with TRBD1. This CDR3 is 13 amino acids long. CDR1 and CDR2 (germline): SGHRS, YFSETQ. J was trimmed by 8 bases and V by 4 bases; bases with no gene match: 8. CDR3 in amino acids: CASSPEGAEGYTF. Here the CDR3 DNA reads TGCGCCAGCAGCCCCGAGGGGGCTGAAGGCTACACCTTC.

This clonotype was counted many times. The rearrangement links TRBV5-6 to TRBJ1-1; D uncertain. The CDR3 length is 18 residues. Germline lookup yields CDR1 SGHDT and CDR2 YYEEEE. V lost 4 bases to trimming and J lost 2 bases, with 24 bases between them. The CDR3 reads CASSRMVAQGIHNTEAFF. The DNA for the CDR3 is TGTGCCAGCAGCCGGATGGTTGCACAAGGGATTCACAACACTGAAGCTTTCTTT.

This clonotype was seen only a few times. The rearrangement joins TRBV29-1 to TRBJ2-3; either TRBD1 or TRBD2 may fit D (7 bases each). Looked up from germline, CDR1 is SQVTM and CDR2 is ANQGSEA. This CDR3 region has 17 residues. V gave up 8 bases and J gave up 5 bases, with 29 bases separating them. CDR3 nucleotide sequence: TGCAGCCACGGCGCACATGACAGGGCTGCTAGCGGAGATACGCAGTATTTT. It specifies CSHGAHDRAASGDTQYF.

CDR3 DNA: TGTGCCAGCAGCTTTTTCGGTATTAGCAGGAGGGCGTGGGAGCAGTTCTTC. Translated: CASSFFGISRRAWEQFF. The J gene is TRBJ2-1, the V gene TRBV7-2; TRBD2 might be the D (6 bases). The V gene's germline CDR1 is SGHTA and CDR2 FQGNSA. The ends were cut back, 3 bases at V and 10 bases at J, with 25 bases in the middle. The CDR3 has 17 amino acids.

Many counts were recorded for this clonotype. V is TRBV12-3 or TRBV12-4 and J is TRBJ1-2; D is unresolved. The V end was cut by 6 bases, the J end by 8 bases, with 13 bases between. CDR3 size: 12 residues. The CDR3 here is CASSGGLEGYTF. The DNA for the CDR3 is TGTGCCAGCAGCGGAGGGCTGGAGGGCTACACCTTC.

This clonotype appeared a few times. CDR3 sequence: CSVGSEWGAGNTIYF. The CDR3 coding sequence is TGCAGCGTTGGATCGGAATGGGGGGCTGGAAACACCATATATTTT. The rearrangement joins TRBV29-1 to TRBJ1-3, with a possible D match to TRBD1 (5 bases). V lost 4 bases to trimming and J lost 2 bases, with 15 bases between them. The CDR3 is 15 amino acids. Germline CDR1 reads SQVTM; CDR2 reads ANQGSEA.

This clonotype was counted ten times or more. The gene calls are TRBV20-1 and TRBJ2-5; D is undetermined. The CDR3 runs 10 residues. Trimming cost V 7 bases and J 3 bases, with 6 bases left between them. CDR1 DFQATT and CDR2 SNEGSKA come from the germline V gene (reference sequence). The CDR3 nucleotides are TGCAGTGTAGTGGAAGAGACCCAGTACTTC. It is translated as CSVVEETQYF.

This clonotype was recorded a few times. Here the CDR3 DNA reads TGTGCCAGCAGCTTAAATGGGGCAAAAGAGACCCAGTACTTC. It yields the protein CASSLNGAKETQYF. The gene calls are TRBV7-3 and TRBJ2-5; weak D call: TRBD1 (5 bases). The germline CDR1 and CDR2 sequences are SGHTA and FQGTGA. The CDR3 loop spans 14 amino acids. The V and J ends lost 1 base and 3 bases respectively, with 9 bases between them.

This sequence joins TRBV7-3 and TRBJ2-3, with 12 bases fitting TRBD2. Per the germline V gene, CDR1 is SGHTA and CDR2 is FQGTGA. The CDR3 runs 16 residues. With 4 bases clipped from V and 3 bases from J, the junction kept 5 bases outside the gene matches. The CDR3 DNA reads as TGTGCCAGCAGCTCGACTAGCGGGGGACTGACAGATACGCAGTATTTT. It translates to CASSSTSGGLTDTQYF.

This clonotype was observed a few times. This chain joins TRBV20-1 and TRBJ2-3; D gene unclear. The CDR3 loop spans 16 amino acids. Trimming stripped 0 bases from V and 3 bases from J, with 16 bases between. Germline V lookup: CDR1 DFQATT, CDR2 SNEGSKA (reference sequence). In nucleotides, the CDR3 is TGCAGTGCTAGAGATATCGACTTGGCTAGTACAGATACGCAGTATTTT. It specifies CSARDIDLASTDTQYF.

A few counts support this clonotype. J is TRBJ2-5 and V is TRBV4-2; 10 nucleotides line up with TRBD2. The CDR3 runs to 16 residues. V gave up 1 base and J gave up 5 bases; unmatched junction bases: 7. Germline-derived CDR1 and CDR2 are LGHNA and YNFKEQ. The CDR3 loop reads CASSQVALAGVETQYF. The CDR3 DNA reads TGTGCCAGCAGCCAAGTTGCCCTAGCGGGAGTTGAGACCCAGTACTTC.